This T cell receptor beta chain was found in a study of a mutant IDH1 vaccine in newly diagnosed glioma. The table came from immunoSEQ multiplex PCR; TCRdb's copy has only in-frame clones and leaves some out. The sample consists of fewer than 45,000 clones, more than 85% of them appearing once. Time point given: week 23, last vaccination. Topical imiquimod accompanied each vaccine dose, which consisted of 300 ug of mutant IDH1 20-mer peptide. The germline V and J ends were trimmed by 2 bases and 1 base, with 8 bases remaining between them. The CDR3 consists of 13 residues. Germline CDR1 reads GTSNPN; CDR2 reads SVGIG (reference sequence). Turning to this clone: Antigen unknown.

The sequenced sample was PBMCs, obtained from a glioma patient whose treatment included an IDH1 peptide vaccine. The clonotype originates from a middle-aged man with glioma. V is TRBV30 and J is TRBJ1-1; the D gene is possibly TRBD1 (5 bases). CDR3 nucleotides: TGTGCCTGGAGTTTCACAGGGAACACTGAAGCTTTCTTT. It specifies CAWSFTGNTEAFF.